This T cell receptor (beta chain) originates from a study of cytomegalovirus exposure and HLA in healthy donors (dated by TCRdb to 2016 to 2017). Regarding the study in general: In an earlier analysis of 587 of the donors, approximately 300 Gb of sequence data and just under 120 million unique TCR beta sequences from 180 million or so T cells were reported. Every discovery cohort repertoire had been produced on one sequencing platform. Of the roughly 400 genotyped donors, 81% were placed in the genetic ancestry cluster associated with self-reported Caucasian donors. Besides the first cohort of more than 650 subjects, a separate validation cohort made up of about 120 different subjects was used. The number of donors typed differed by locus, with about 629-630 for A, B, C, DRB1 and DQB1, roughly 520 for DQA1, under 610 for DPA1, and under 490 for DPB1. Donor age, sex, ethnicity and CMV serostatus were collected together with the repertoire data. Rather than using new phenotypic data, the later analysis identified candidate immune exposures from TCR beta sequences and from how often those sequences occurred across donors. The study combined high-throughput TCR immunosequencing, statistical association of individual TCRs with disease status, and machine learning to predict cytomegalovirus infection status. The study used immunosequencing to profile the T cell repertoires of some 600 subjects and linked those repertoires to cytomegalovirus serostatus. In a later analysis, previously published TCR beta repertoires from 550 to 750 donors were re-analyzed and high-resolution HLA genotyping was added so that TCR occurrence patterns could be studied. Genome-wide SNP genotypes for about three fifths of the roughly 670 donors were used in a later genetic analysis, which treated that subset as a discovery cohort. An earlier analysis of fewer than 750 of the donors used high-throughput TCR beta sequencing to judge whether each TCR beta V gene segment behaved as functional or pseudogenic. The aim of the study was to test whether cataloging public T cell receptors could identify signatures of past pathogen exposure. On average, 235,054 unique TCR beta nucleotide sequences were sequenced per donor among 398 genotyped donors of the cohort, with roughly 18% of those sequences being non-productive. A handful of DR-DQ haplotypes were handled as single units for association and clustering because linkage in the cohort was strong. Roughly 300 gigabases of sequencing data and roughly 81 million unique TCR sequences made up an early release that covered 500 to 700 HLA-typed donors. Class I and class II HLA loci were covered by the typing at four-digit resolution.

The cohort comprised 670 or so healthy bone marrow donors. At the time of sampling, all cohort members were nominally healthy, though unrecorded immune exposures were likely present. The donor tested CMV seropositive, placing the donor among the 290 or so seropositive members of the cohort. A peripheral blood sample was provided by each donor, and peripheral blood mononuclear cells were used for TCR beta sequencing. The Qiagen DNeasy Blood Extraction Kit was used to extract genomic DNA from the blood cell samples. The CDR3 starts with the cysteine, ends with the phenylalanine, and has 14 residues. The sequence is cut down to CDR3 DNA, 42 bases in frame from base 1. From a lookup of the germline V gene, CDR1 and CDR2 are SGHNT and YENEEA. About this clone itself: The antigen it binds to is not known. A read error may produce the germline difference seen at one junction end.

Receptor libraries were prepared by the immunoSEQ multiplex PCR assay. The multiplex PCR relied on a mix of 60 forward primers for TCR Vbeta segments and 13 reverse primers for TCR Jbeta segments. The CDR3 region of rearranged TCR beta genes was amplified from genomic DNA with a multiplex PCR assay. The amplified TCR beta libraries were sequenced on the Illumina HiSeq System as 87-base-pair reads. Per the authors' processing: In a later analysis, some 80 million unique TCR beta chains were counted across the 500 to 850 repertoires, and about 9.9 million of these chains were shared by at least two donors. To remove PCR and sequencing errors, raw reads were error-corrected and collapsed into unique sequences using a nearest-neighbor algorithm that merged closely related sequences. To assign V, D and J gene segments, CDR3 sequences were aligned to IMGT reference sequences. For a sequence to be retained, a match of at least six nucleotides was required to both a V gene segment and a J gene segment. A rearrangement counted as productive if the CDR3 had no stop codons and remained in frame with V and J, and every other rearrangement counted as non-productive. CDR3 was defined according to IMGT convention as the region running from the second conserved V-encoded cysteine to the conserved J-encoded phenylalanine. Sequences without an unambiguous match to a single V gene segment were excluded from the earlier analysis of several hundred of the donors. An earlier analysis of some 610 of the donors called V segments functional above 56.7% productive rearrangements and segregating when the between-donor standard deviation exceeded 5%. A statistical classification framework was developed to diagnose cytomegalovirus status using the catalog of TCR beta chain sequences. In a later analysis, TCR nucleotide sequences were compared against IMGT/GENE-DB human TR gene sequences so that V and J genes could be assigned. In a later analysis, CDR3 sequences and most-parsimonious VDJ recombination scenarios were assigned using the TCRdist pipeline. In a later analysis, each TCR beta chain was defined by its CDR3 amino acid sequence together with its V-gene family, and reads lacking a unique V-gene family were excluded. As a way to deal with suspected cross-contamination and a sequencing artifact, a later analysis dropped approximately 590 nucleotide sequences that were highly shared and had low generation probability. For each public chain, a later analysis derived a clonal expansion index from normalized ranks of inferred template counts within each repertoire. A later analysis computed generation probabilities with a VDJ recombination model fitted to out-of-frame rearrangements, and checked the results against IGoR. In a later analysis, TCR-TCR, TCR-HLA and TCR-CMV co-occurrence was scored with hypergeometric tests, and a repertoire-size bias correction was applied to TCR pairs. In a later analysis, false discovery rates were estimated by permuting HLA or CMV assignments 20 times. In a later analysis, co-occurring TCRs were grouped with DBSCAN, and TCRdist sequence similarity was added when clustering was performed within HLA-allele-positive subsets. Repertoires with fewer than 30,000 or more than 120,000 public chains were left out of co-occurrence clustering, as were about 5 repertoires with anomalous nucleotide sharing. TCRdb retrieved this table from immuneACCESS and kept in-frame rearrangements only. Not all clones are present; in checked studies, unresolved V genes account for under half, and no reason is known for the remainder. V and J calls and clone size are as listed in that table; D and trimming were resolved from the DNA. The sample profile shows 90,000 to 130,000 clones; about 70% of them were found once. In total, the top ten clones hold roughly 8.7% of the sample.

What the research found in general, with its limitations: This cohort had only TCR beta chains sequenced, and the lack of alpha or paired-chain data limited which features could be detected. CMV serostatus was the only immune exposure information available for the cohort. A further reported finding was that TCR beta sequences accurately predicted the HLA-A and HLA-B alleles for most subjects in the first cohort. A later analysis reported that several top co-occurrence clusters appeared linked to parvovirus B19, influenza, CMV and Epstein-Barr virus. Most CMV-associated TCR beta chains appeared to be HLA-restricted in a later analysis, and the HLA associations seemed to be driven largely by CMV exposure. Assigning TCR associations to individual alleles was difficult when HLA alleles, especially DR and DQ, strongly co-occurred. The presence/absence analyses assumed that sequencing depth was roughly uniform across donors, and that assumption may not be true. In a later genetic analysis, a missense DCLRE1C variant was associated with V-gene and J-gene trimming of TCR beta chains, and the association was replicated in an independent cohort. Because counts were too low, about 18 rarely observed V segments, including chromosome 9 orphons, were left out of the earlier analysis of 587 of the donors. The authors suggested that the approach could potentially be extended to other disease states and immunological phenotypes. Three of the identified cytomegalovirus-associated TCR beta chains were confirmed in vitro to be specific for cytomegalovirus antigens. The 87-base-pair reads could not distinguish some IMGT-functional V segments, including TRBV6-2 and TRBV6-3, so those segments were excluded. Compared with equally common non-associated chains, HLA-associated TCR beta chains in a later analysis were more clonally expanded and had lower generation probabilities. The sequencing pipeline was judged likely to have produced a cluster of highly shared sequence variants as a technical artifact. According to a later genetic analysis, donors in an Asian-associated ancestry cluster had fewer N-insertions in productive TCRs than the roughly 700-donor mean. In a later analysis, some 18,000 TCR beta sequences were associated with specific HLA alleles at a false discovery rate of 0.05. Because HLA typing was unavailable for some donors at each locus, only the typed subset was used in association tests. Linkage disequilibrium might explain the correlated functional status among segregating V segments, but an unknown experimental factor could not be ruled out. A later analysis found that TCR association rates varied across HLA loci, with DRB1 alleles showing the most associated TCRs and HLA-C alleles the fewest. In an earlier analysis of more than 500 of the donors, most TCR beta V segments appeared in productive rearrangements about 87% or about 30% of the time, broadly matching IMGT annotations. A total of around 150 TCR beta chains were listed by the study as associated with cytomegalovirus. The classifier was reported to diagnose cytomegalovirus status with high specificity and sensitivity in both the original cohort and the validation cohort. While some public TCRs were present in many individuals, most TCR sequences turned up only very rarely across donors.

The chain couples TRBV11-3 to TRBJ1-2, with 11 bases matching TRBD1. The clonotype was recovered from a man under 40 in good health and CMV-seropositive. Specimen: PBMCs. Here is the DNA: TGTGCCAGCAGCGGGTCGGACAGGGGGCTCCATAAAGCCTTC. Translated, it gives CASSGSDRGLHKAF.